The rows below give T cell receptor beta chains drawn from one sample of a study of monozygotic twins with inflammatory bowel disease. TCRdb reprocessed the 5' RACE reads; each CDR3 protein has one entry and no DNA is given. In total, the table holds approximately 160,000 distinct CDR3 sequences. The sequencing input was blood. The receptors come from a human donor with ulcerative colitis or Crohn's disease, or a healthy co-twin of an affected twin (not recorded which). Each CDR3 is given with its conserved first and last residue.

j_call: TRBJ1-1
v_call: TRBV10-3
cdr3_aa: CAISGAEMNTEAFF

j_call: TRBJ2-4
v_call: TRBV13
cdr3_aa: CASRVGGAKNIQYF

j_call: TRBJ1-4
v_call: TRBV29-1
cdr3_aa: CSVEDPGTGGEKLFF

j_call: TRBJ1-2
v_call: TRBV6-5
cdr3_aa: CASSYSWGRGNYGYTF

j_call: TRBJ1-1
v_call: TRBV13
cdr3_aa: CATSQGARRLNTEAFF

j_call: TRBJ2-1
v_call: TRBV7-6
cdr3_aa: CASSPARGYNEQFF

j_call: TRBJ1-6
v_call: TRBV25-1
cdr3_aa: CASRPRDGNNSPLHF

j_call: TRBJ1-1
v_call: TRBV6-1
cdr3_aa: CASSPGTGGVYSEAFF

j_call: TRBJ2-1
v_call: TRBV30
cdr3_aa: CASGLSSYNEQFF

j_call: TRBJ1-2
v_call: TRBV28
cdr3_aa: CASSPPTGALGYGYTF

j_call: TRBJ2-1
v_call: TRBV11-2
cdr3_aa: CASSPGTSGRGNNEQFF

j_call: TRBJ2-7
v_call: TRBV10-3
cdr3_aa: CAISDWAGWASYEQYF

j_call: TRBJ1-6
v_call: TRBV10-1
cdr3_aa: CATGQGNSPLHF

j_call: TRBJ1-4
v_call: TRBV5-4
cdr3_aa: CASSFAVSGEKLFF

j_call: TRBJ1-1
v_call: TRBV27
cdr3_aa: CASSLAGGTRKASF

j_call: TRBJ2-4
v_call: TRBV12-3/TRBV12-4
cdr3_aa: CASSLGLWREGAKNIQYF

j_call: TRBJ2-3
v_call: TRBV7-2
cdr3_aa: CASSRLTRNTDTQYF

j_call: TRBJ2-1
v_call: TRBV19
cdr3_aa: CASSIMAGREYNEQFF

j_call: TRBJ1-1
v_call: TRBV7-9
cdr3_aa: CASSLERGYPLNTEAFF

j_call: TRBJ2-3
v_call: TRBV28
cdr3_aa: CASSLDRGDTDTQYF

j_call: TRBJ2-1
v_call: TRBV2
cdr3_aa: CASTPPETRSYNEQFF

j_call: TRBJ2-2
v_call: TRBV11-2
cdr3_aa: CASSLMIGTGELFF

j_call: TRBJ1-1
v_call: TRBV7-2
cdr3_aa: CASSTQVNTEAFF